A selection of T cell receptor beta chains follows, all from one sample in a study of vaccination and CD4 T cells after COVID-19. No antigen has been assigned to these receptors. In TCRdb, the PCR reads were re-called with MiXCR into one record per CDR3 protein. The data show around 20,000 distinct CDR3 sequences, with about two fifths seen just once and roughly 14% held by the top ten. The sequenced sample was CD4+ T cells from blood, cultured in vitro. The receptor set was obtained from a human donor who had recovered from COVID-19. The CDR3 runs from the conserved cysteine through the conserved F or W. D genes are given only for firm matches. Only some rows state a clone size, as once, few, many or a class for expanded clones.

clone size: .
D gene: .
J gene: TRBJ1-3
V gene: TRBV20-1
CDR3 DNA: TGCAGTGCTAGAGATCGGGAGCTGAGCTCTGGAAACACCATATATTTT
CDR3 protein: CSARDRELSSGNTIYF

clone size: .
D gene: .
J gene: TRBJ2-7
V gene: TRBV6-5
CDR3 DNA: TGTGCCAGCAGTTACTCGGGGCGCAGGGCTCTCTCCTACGAGCAGTACTTC
CDR3 protein: CASSYSGRRALSYEQYF

clone size: .
D gene: TRBD1
J gene: TRBJ2-7
V gene: TRBV15
CDR3 DNA: TGTGCCACCAGCAGAGATTTGGTGGCTGGACAGGGTGGCGAGCAGTACTTC
CDR3 protein: CATSRDLVAGQGGEQYF

clone size: .
D gene: TRBD1
J gene: TRBJ2-7
V gene: TRBV5-1
CDR3 DNA: TGCGCCAGCAGCTCCGGACAGGGTTGGCATTACGAGCAGTACTTC
CDR3 protein: CASSSGQGWHYEQYF

clone size: .
D gene: TRBD2
J gene: TRBJ2-7
V gene: TRBV12-3/TRBV12-4
CDR3 DNA: TGTGCCAGCAGTTTGTTGGCTAGCGGGAACTACGAGCAGTACTTC
CDR3 protein: CASSLLASGNYEQYF

clone size: .
D gene: .
J gene: TRBJ2-4
V gene: TRBV28
CDR3 DNA: TGTGCCAGCAGGAGGAGAGAAGCCAAAAACATTCAGTACTTC
CDR3 protein: CASRRREAKNIQYF

clone size: .
D gene: TRBD1
J gene: TRBJ2-7
V gene: TRBV3-1
CDR3 DNA: TGTGCCAGCAGCCAAGGGACAGGGAGCTACGAGCAGTACTTC
CDR3 protein: CASSQGTGSYEQYF

clone size: few
D gene: .
J gene: TRBJ2-2
V gene: TRBV11-1
CDR3 DNA: TGTGCCAGCAGCTTAGGTGGCAGGAACACCGGGGAGCTGTTTTTT
CDR3 protein: CASSLGGRNTGELFF

clone size: few
D gene: TRBD2
J gene: TRBJ2-7
V gene: TRBV27
CDR3 DNA: TGTGCCAGTCGACTAGCGGGAGAGTACGAGCAGTACTTC
CDR3 protein: CASRLAGEYEQYF

clone size: .
D gene: .
J gene: TRBJ2-1
V gene: TRBV10-3
CDR3 DNA: TGTGCCATCAGTGAGGGGACTTCGTACAATGAGCAGTTCTTC
CDR3 protein: CAISEGTSYNEQFF

clone size: .
D gene: .
J gene: TRBJ1-5
V gene: TRBV20-1
CDR3 DNA: TGCAGTGCCCGGGTGGAGGGCAATCAGCCCCAGCATTTT
CDR3 protein: CSARVEGNQPQHF

clone size: few
D gene: TRBD1
J gene: TRBJ2-2
V gene: TRBV2
CDR3 DNA: TGTGCCAGCAGCTTGCAGGGGGCCGGGGAGCTGTTTTTT
CDR3 protein: CASSLQGAGELFF

clone size: .
D gene: .
J gene: TRBJ1-5
V gene: TRBV29-1
CDR3 DNA: TGCAGCGTTGAAGGAGGGGTCAGCAATCAGCCCCAGCATTTT
CDR3 protein: CSVEGGVSNQPQHF

clone size: .
D gene: .
J gene: TRBJ2-3
V gene: TRBV30
CDR3 DNA: TGTGCCTGGAAAAGGACAGATACGCAGTATTTT
CDR3 protein: CAWKRTDTQYF

clone size: .
D gene: TRBD2
J gene: TRBJ2-7
V gene: TRBV27
CDR3 DNA: TGTGCCAGCAGTTTATCTGGCCTAGCGGGGGGACCCAGTACCTACGAGCAGTACTTC
CDR3 protein: CASSLSGLAGGPSTYEQYF

clone size: .
D gene: TRBD2
J gene: TRBJ2-3
V gene: TRBV7-2
CDR3 DNA: TGTGCCAGCAGCTTAGTCACTAGCGGAAACACAGATACGCAGTATTTT
CDR3 protein: CASSLVTSGNTDTQYF